This T cell receptor beta chain is drawn from a study of T cell responses to AZD1222 COVID-19 vaccine. The data were produced by immunoSEQ multiplex PCR, yet TCRdb's version contains in-frame clones alone and is incomplete. The table includes about 110,000 clones, about nine tenths detected once. As to this clone: The antigen remains undetermined.

Study-level findings and limits: Donors skewed white British and female; clonal diversity was possibly underestimated.

Germline V gene sequence: CDR1 SGDLS, CDR2 YYNGEE. The CDR3 sequence is 16 residues long. V lost 4 bases to trimming and J lost 0 bases; unmatched junction nucleotides: 4. The clonotype comes from an adult who received the AZD1222 COVID-19 vaccine. The specimen comprised peripheral blood, sampled 28 days after the second AZD1222 dose. The V call is TRBV9, the J call TRBJ2-5, with 12 nucleotides matching TRBD2. CDR3 bases: TGTGCCAGCAGCATCGGGACTAGCGGGTACCAAGAGACCCAGTACTTC. This translates into CASSIGTSGYQETQYF.